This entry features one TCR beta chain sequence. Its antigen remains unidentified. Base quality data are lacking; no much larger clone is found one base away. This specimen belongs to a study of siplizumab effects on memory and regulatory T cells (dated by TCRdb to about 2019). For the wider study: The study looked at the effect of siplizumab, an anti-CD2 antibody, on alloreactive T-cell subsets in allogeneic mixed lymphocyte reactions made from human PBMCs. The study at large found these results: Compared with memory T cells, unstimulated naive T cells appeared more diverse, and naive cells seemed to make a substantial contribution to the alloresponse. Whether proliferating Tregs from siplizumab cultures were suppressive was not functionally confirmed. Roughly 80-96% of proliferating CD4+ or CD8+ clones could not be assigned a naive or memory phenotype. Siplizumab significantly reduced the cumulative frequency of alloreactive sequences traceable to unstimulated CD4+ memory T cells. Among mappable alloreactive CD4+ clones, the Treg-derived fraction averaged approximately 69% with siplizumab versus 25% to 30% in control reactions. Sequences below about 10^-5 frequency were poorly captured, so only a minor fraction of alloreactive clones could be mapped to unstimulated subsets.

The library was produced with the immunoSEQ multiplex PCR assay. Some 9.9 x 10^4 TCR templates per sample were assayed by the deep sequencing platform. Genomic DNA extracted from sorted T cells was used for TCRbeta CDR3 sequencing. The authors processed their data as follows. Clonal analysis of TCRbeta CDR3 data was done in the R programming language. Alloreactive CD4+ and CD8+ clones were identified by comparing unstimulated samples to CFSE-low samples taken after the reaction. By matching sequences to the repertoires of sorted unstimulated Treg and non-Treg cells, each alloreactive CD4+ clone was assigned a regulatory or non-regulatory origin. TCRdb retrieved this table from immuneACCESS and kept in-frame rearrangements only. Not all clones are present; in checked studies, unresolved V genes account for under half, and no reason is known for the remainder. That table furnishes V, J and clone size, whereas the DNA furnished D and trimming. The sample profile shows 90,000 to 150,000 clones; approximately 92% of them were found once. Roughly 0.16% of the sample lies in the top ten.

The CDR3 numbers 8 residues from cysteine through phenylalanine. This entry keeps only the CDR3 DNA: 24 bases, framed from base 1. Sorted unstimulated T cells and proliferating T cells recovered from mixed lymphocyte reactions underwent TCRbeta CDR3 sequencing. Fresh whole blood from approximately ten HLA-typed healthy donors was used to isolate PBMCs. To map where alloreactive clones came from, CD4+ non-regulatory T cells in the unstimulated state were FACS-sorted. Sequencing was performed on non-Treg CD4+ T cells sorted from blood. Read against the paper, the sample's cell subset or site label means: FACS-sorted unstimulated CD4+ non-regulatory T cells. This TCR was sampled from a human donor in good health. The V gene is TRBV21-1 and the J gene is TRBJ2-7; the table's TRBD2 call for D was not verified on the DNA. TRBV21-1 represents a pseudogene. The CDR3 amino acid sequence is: CASSKVLF. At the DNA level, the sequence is TGTGCCAGCAGCAAAGTTTTATTC.